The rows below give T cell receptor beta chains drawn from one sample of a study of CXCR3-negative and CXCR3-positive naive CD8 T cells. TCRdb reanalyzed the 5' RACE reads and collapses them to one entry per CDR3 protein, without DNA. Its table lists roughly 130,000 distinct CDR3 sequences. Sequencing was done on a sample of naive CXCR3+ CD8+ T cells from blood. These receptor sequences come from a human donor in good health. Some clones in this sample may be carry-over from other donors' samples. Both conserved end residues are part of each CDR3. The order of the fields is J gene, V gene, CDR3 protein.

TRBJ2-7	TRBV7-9	CASSLALGDNYEQYF
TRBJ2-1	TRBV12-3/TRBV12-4	CASSFVPNEQFF
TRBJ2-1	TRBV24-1	CATSGEGYEQFF
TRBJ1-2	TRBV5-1	CASSSGQGVGYTF
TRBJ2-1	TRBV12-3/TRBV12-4	CASSVGDRVRQFF
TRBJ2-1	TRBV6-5	CASRPGLAGAQYNEQFF
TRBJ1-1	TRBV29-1	CSVRGYGGIAEAFF
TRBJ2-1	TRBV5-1	CASSLAWWEGNNEQFF
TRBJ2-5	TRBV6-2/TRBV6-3	CASSYNGLPTETQYF
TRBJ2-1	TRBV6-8	CASTQGCQFHEQFF
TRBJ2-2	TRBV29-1	CSASKAGGETGELFF
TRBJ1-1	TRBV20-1	CSARILGDTEAFF
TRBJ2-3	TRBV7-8	CASSGTGLVRDTQYF
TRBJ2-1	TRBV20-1	CSARGPSDSPSSYNEQLF
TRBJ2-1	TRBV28	CASSFVTSGRNEQFF
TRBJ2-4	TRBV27	CASSPKAGLLSAKNIQYF
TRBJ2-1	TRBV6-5	CASSYTADNEQFF
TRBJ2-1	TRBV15	CATSRVGEQFF
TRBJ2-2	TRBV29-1	CSAETGSTGELFF
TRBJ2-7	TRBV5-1	CASSLDTGTGYYEQYF
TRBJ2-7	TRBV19	CASSALGTFYEQYF
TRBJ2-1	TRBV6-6	CASSSRLAGFHEQFF
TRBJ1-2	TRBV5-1	CASSLSGDTYGYTF
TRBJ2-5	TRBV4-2	CASSQDPRPWETQYF
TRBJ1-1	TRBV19	CASSGAGGETEAFF
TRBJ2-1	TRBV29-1	CSVEATSRYNEQFF